Listed below are T cell receptor beta chains from one sample, sequenced in a study of graft-versus-host responses after intestinal transplantation. Measured with immunoSEQ multiplex PCR; TCRdb has only the in-frame clones, and not every one. The sample includes 17,000 or so clones, 38% seen only once; the top ten take about 3.5%. The material was alloreactive CD8+ T cells from a mixed lymphocyte reaction culture, obtained before intestinal transplant. These receptors came from a human patient who received an intestinal transplant. Both conserved end residues are part of each CDR3. A D gene is named only where the DNA matches it firmly. Where a row states a size, it is once, few, many or the class of an expanded clone; other rows omit it.

clone size	V gene	D gene	J gene	CDR3 DNA	CDR3 protein
-	TRBV5-1	-	TRBJ2-2	TGCGCCAGCAGCTTGGTGAGCACCGGGGAGCTGTTTTTT	CASSLVSTGELFF
few	TRBV4-1	-	TRBJ2-7	TGTGCCAGCAGCCCAAAAACGGTCATATACGAGCAGTACTTC	CASSPKTVIYEQYF
-	TRBV19	TRBD2	TRBJ2-1	TGTGCCAGTAGTATAGATGGGTTGGGACTAGCGGCTAGCTCCTACAATGAGCAGTTCTTC	CASSIDGLGLAASSYNEQFF
-	TRBV4-2	-	TRBJ2-7	TGTGCCAGCAGCCAAGCCGAGTTCAGGGTAGAAACCTACGAGCAGTACTTC	CASSQAEFRVETYEQYF
medium-sized	TRBV4-1	-	TRBJ2-1	TGCGCCAGCAGCCAAGCGGGAAATCTCAATGAGCAGTTCTTC	CASSQAGNLNEQFF
few	TRBV29-1	-	TRBJ2-5	TGCAGCACTACTTATTACGACGAGACCCAGTACTTC	CSTTYYDETQYF
-	TRBV6-5	TRBD1	TRBJ2-7	TGTGCCAGCCGAAGGACAGGGAGCTACGAGCAGTACTTC	CASRRTGSYEQYF
few	TRBV5-4	TRBD1	TRBJ2-2	TGTGCCATCGACCGGGACAGGGGGCGGGAGAGTAGGAACACCGGGGAGCTGTTTTTT	CAIDRDRGRESRNTGELFF
few	TRBV15	-	TRBJ1-4	TGTGCCACCAGCAGGTCCCGTAATGAAAAACTGTTTTTT	CATSRSRNEKLFF
medium-sized	TRBV5-4	-	TRBJ2-7	TGTGCCAGCAGCTTTAGCAGCACCTACGAGCAGTACTTC	CASSFSSTYEQYF
-	TRBV7-9	-	TRBJ1-1	TGTGCCAGCAGCTTCAGGACCATGAACACTGAAGCTTTCTTT	CASSFRTMNTEAFF
-	TRBV2	-	TRBJ2-7	TGTGCCAGCAGTCGGGGCGCTTTGTACGAGCAGTACTTC	CASSRGALYEQYF
-	TRBV5-3	TRBD1	TRBJ2-7	TGTGCCAGCAGCTTCGGGACAGGGACCTACGAGCAGTACTTC	CASSFGTGTYEQYF
-	TRBV12-5	-	TRBJ2-7	TGTGCTAGTGGTTTTCCCGACTGGGGACGTCGGAGGAGGAGGGGATACGAGCAGTACTTC	CASGFPDWGRRRRRGYEQYF
-	TRBV12-5	TRBD1	TRBJ2-6	TGTGCTAGTGGTTTGGTTCCTCTCTGGGACAGAACCTCTGGGGCCAACGTCCTGACTTTC	CASGLVPLWDRTSGANVLTF
-	TRBV4-1	-	TRBJ2-5	TGCGCCAGCAGCCAAGTCCCTGACCGTAGCGGTGGGCCCCAAGAGACCCAGTACTTC	CASSQVPDRSGGPQETQYF
few	TRBV6-5	TRBD1	TRBJ2-7	TGTGCCAGCAGCTGGGGACAGACCTACGAGCAGTACTTC	CASSWGQTYEQYF
-	TRBV10-2	-	TRBJ2-7	TGCGCCAGCAGTGGACAGGCGAGCTCCTACGAGCAGTACTTC	CASSGQASSYEQYF
-	TRBV5-8	-	TRBJ2-7	TGCGCCAGCAGTCCCAGGACAAGCTACGAGCAGTACTTC	CASSPRTSYEQYF
few	TRBV9	-	TRBJ2-7	TGTGCCAGCAGCGTAGATGGGGGGACCTACGAGCAGTACTTC	CASSVDGGTYEQYF
-	TRBV11-2	-	TRBJ2-1	TGTGCCAGCAGCTTAACCGAGGAAACGGGCAATGAGCAGTTCTTC	CASSLTEETGNEQFF
once	TRBV6-5	TRBD1	TRBJ2-7	TGTGCCAGCAGCTACTGGGACAGACACTACGAGCAGTACTTC	CASSYWDRHYEQYF
few	TRBV27	-	TRBJ2-7	TGTGCCAGCAGTCCCCCGTTGACGGGGCCCTACGAGCAGTACTTC	CASSPPLTGPYEQYF
-	TRBV5-4	TRBD1	TRBJ2-7	TGCGCCAGCAGCCCGGGACAGGGGGGGTCCTACGAGCAGTACTTC	CASSPGQGGSYEQYF
-	TRBV27	-	TRBJ1-3	TGTGCCAGCAGCCCTCACATAAGCTCTGGAAACACCATATATTTT	CASSPHISSGNTIYF
-	TRBV6-1	TRBD2	TRBJ2-1	TGTGCCAGCAGTCCCACCTCCGGGGGGAATGAGCAGTTCTTC	CASSPTSGGNEQFF
-	TRBV28	TRBD1	TRBJ1-3	TGTGCCAGCAGTCCAAGACAGGGGTATGGAAACACCATATATTTT	CASSPRQGYGNTIYF
-	TRBV4-1	TRBD2	TRBJ2-7	TGCGCCAGCAGCCAAGTAACTAGCGGGACCTACGAGCAGTACTTC	CASSQVTSGTYEQYF
-	TRBV4-1	-	TRBJ2-5	TGCGCCAGCAGCCAAGTCGAACTCCTGGGAGAGACCCAGTACTTC	CASSQVELLGETQYF
-	TRBV10-3	TRBD2	TRBJ2-7	TGTGCCATCAGTGAGAGCGCCCGGAGCGGGATGTCCTACGAGCAGTACTTC	CAISESARSGMSYEQYF
few	TRBV7-7	-	TRBJ2-5	TGTGCCAGCAGCCCACCCAACGCGGTCGGGGAGACCCAGTACTTC	CASSPPNAVGETQYF
-	TRBV7-8	-	TRBJ1-5	TGTGCCAGCAGCTTAGACGCGGGATCGAGCGATCAGCCCCAGCATTTT	CASSLDAGSSDQPQHF
-	TRBV4-1	-	TRBJ2-5	TGCGCCAGCGCCCGCGGGGAGACCCAGTACTTC	CASARGETQYF
-	TRBV28	-	TRBJ2-3	TGTGCCAGCAGTTTAGACCGATCTAGCACAGATACGCAGTATTTT	CASSLDRSSTDTQYF
few	TRBV7-6	-	TRBJ2-1	TGTGCCAGCAGCTTAACCAGGACCAGGGTTGAGCAGTTCTTC	CASSLTRTRVEQFF
-	TRBV11-3	TRBD2	TRBJ2-3	TGTGCCAGCAGCCTAGCGGGGCTGCCAGATACGCAGTATTTT	CASSLAGLPDTQYF
few	TRBV4-1	-	TRBJ2-2	TGCGCCAGCAGCCAAGATAGCAACACCGGGGAGCTGTTTTTT	CASSQDSNTGELFF
few	TRBV28	-	TRBJ1-5	TGTGCCAGCAGTTTTGCTCCAGGGATCAATCAGCCCCAGCATTTT	CASSFAPGINQPQHF
medium-sized	TRBV27	-	TRBJ2-3	TGTGCCAGCAGTTTATCCCTACCCCCCACAGATACGCAGTATTTT	CASSLSLPPTDTQYF
few	TRBV15	-	TRBJ1-4	TGTGCCACCAGCAGAGATCGGTGGGAAAAACTGTTTTTT	CATSRDRWEKLFF
few	TRBV5-1	-	TRBJ2-5	TGCGCCAGCAGCTTCCGCGGGCGGGGACAAGTCCAAGAGACCCAGTACTTC	CASSFRGRGQVQETQYF
few	TRBV29-1	-	TRBJ2-7	TGCAGCGTTGAGGGGACATCCCAGAGCCCCTACGAGCAGTACTTC	CSVEGTSQSPYEQYF
-	TRBV19	TRBD2	TRBJ2-1	TGTGCCAGTAGAGGGACTAGCGGGAGAGACAATGAGCAGTTCTTC	CASRGTSGRDNEQFF
-	TRBV5-1	TRBD1	TRBJ1-1	TGCGCCAGCAGCCCTGTCGGAGGGGGCCTCCTTCGGGGCTCTGAAGCTTTCTTT	CASSPVGGGLLRGSEAFF
-	TRBV5-6	-	TRBJ2-7	TGTGCCAGCAGCTTGTCAGGGTATGCCTACGAGCAGTACTTC	CASSLSGYAYEQYF
few	TRBV5-1	TRBD1	TRBJ2-5	TGCGCCAGCAGCTTGAGCTGGACAGGGGAAGAGACCCAGTACTTC	CASSLSWTGEETQYF
few	TRBV5-1	TRBD1	TRBJ1-4	TGCGCCAGCAGTTCGGGACAGGGGGCTGAAAAACTGTTTTTT	CASSSGQGAEKLFF
-	TRBV5-1	TRBD1	TRBJ2-7	TGCGCCAGCAGCCCAGGGACAGGGCTTCAGGACGAGCAGTACTTC	CASSPGTGLQDEQYF
-	TRBV11-2	TRBD1	TRBJ1-1	TGTGCCAGCAGCTTATACAGGGGCACTGAAGCTTTCTTT	CASSLYRGTEAFF
-	TRBV9	-	TRBJ2-4	TGTGCCAGCAGCGTAGACGGAGGGAACATTCAGTACTTC	CASSVDGGNIQYF
-	TRBV5-1	-	TRBJ2-7	TGCGCCAGCAGCCCGCCATCCTACGAGCAGTACTTC	CASSPPSYEQYF
-	TRBV13	TRBD1	TRBJ1-6	TGTGCCAGCAGCTTAGGGGCAGGGGGCAATTCACCCCTCCACTTT	CASSLGAGGNSPLHF
-	TRBV11-2	TRBD1	TRBJ1-2	TGTGCCAGCAGTCAAGAGCAGGGGGCGGTTGGCTACACCTTC	CASSQEQGAVGYTF
-	TRBV18	-	TRBJ1-4	TGTGCCAGCTCACCGCGAGGAACTAATGAAAAACTGTTTTTT	CASSPRGTNEKLFF
few	TRBV27	-	TRBJ1-1	TGTGCCAGCAGGATGGCAGGCCTCACTGAAGCTTTCTTT	CASRMAGLTEAFF
-	TRBV4-3	-	TRBJ2-7	TGCGCCAGCAGCCAAGGTATGGTCCACGAGCAGTACTTC	CASSQGMVHEQYF
-	TRBV4-1	-	TRBJ2-7	TGCGCCAGCAGCCAAGGTGGGGGGATCTACGAGCAGTACTTC	CASSQGGGIYEQYF